A single sample gave rise to the 6 T cell receptor beta chains below, sequenced in a study of blood T cell repertoires in COVID-19. Sequencing used immunoSEQ multiplex PCR; TCRdb keeps in-frame clones, though not all of them. The repertoire consists of hundreds of thousands of clones, with roughly 91% occurring once and the leading ten covering over 8.5%. Sequences were obtained from PBMCs or T cells enriched from blood (not recorded which). The origin of the receptors is a woman aged 25 to 45 who had recovered from COVID-19.

The chain couples TRBV7-9 to TRBJ2-1; 8 bases line up with TRBD2. This CDR3 has 18 amino acids. Trimming cost V 2 bases and J 3 bases; bases outside gene matches: 12. Germline loops: CDR1 SEHNR, CDR2 FQNEAQ (reference sequence). As DNA, the CDR3 is TGTGCCAGCAGCTTATCAAAGATAACGGGACTAGGCTACAATGAGCAGTTCTTC. It specifies CASSLSKITGLGYNEQFF.

CDR3 sequence reads: CASSLRNTGELFF. The CDR3 DNA sequence: TGTGCCAGCAGCCTTAGGAACACCGGGGAGCTGTTTTTT. The chain is built from TRBV7-2 and TRBJ2-2, with unresolved D. The CDR3 contains 13 residues. Looked up from germline, CDR1 is SGHTA and CDR2 is FQGNSA. V shed 5 bases and J shed 1 base, with 5 bases lying between them.

The chain recombines TRBV12-3 or TRBV12-4 with TRBJ1-2, with D perhaps TRBD1 (5 bases). The CDR3 is 13 residues long. Between the trimmed V and J ends, which lost 2 bases and 4 bases, there was a span of 8 bases. The CDR3 coding sequence is TGTGCCAGCAGTTTAAACAGGCTCTATGGCTACACCTTC. This translates into CASSLNRLYGYTF.

The chain recombines TRBV18 with TRBJ1-2; the match to TRBD1 covers 8 bases. There are 16 residues in the CDR3. The junction had 8 bases not matched to a gene; V was cut back by 3 bases and J by 2 bases. From germline, CDR1 is KGHSH and CDR2 LQKENI. The DNA for the CDR3 is TGTGCCAGCTCACCGTCACGGACAGGGTTAAACTATGGCTACACCTTC. Residues: CASSPSRTGLNYGYTF.

This chain connects TRBV10-3 to TRBJ2-1, with TRBD1 identical over 10 bases. The junction had 8 bases not matched to a gene; V was cut back by 3 bases and J by 12 bases. This CDR3 is 14 amino acids long. Germline CDR1 and CDR2: ENHRY and SYGVKD. The CDR3: CAISEGQGVLRQFF. The CDR3 DNA reads as TGTGCCATCAGTGAAGGACAGGGGGTTCTTCGGCAGTTCTTC.

The chain combines TRBV27 with TRBJ2-3; 16 bases map to TRBD2. Germline values: CDR1 MNHEY, CDR2 SMNVEV (reference sequence). The junction had 8 bases not matched to a gene; V was cut back by 3 bases and J by 2 bases. The CDR3 covers 19 residues. CDR3 coding DNA: TGTGCCAGCAGTTTCCTGGGACTAGCGGGAGGGCCGGACACAGATACGCAGTATTTT. It specifies CASSFLGLAGGPDTDTQYF.